The present entry profiles one T cell receptor (beta chain) with its context. Here immunoSEQ multiplex PCR was the method, and the copy in TCRdb shows in-frame clones only, minus some. The profile shows about 120,000 clones, around 92% of them singletons. These data come from a study of control samples from healthy donors and cancer patients. J lost 5 bases, V lost 4 bases, and 3 bases had no gene match. Germline assignment: CDR1 ENHRY and CDR2 SYGVKD. This CDR3 contains 14 residues. This TCR was recovered from a man aged 45-60 years in good health. The chain uses TRBV10-3 and TRBJ2-7, with TRBD1 identical over 12 bases. Sequences were obtained from blood. CDR3 sequence (DNA): TGTGCCATCAGTGGGGACAGGGGGCTCGACGAGCAGTACTTC. Amino acids: CAISGDRGLDEQYF.